This T cell receptor beta chain was documented in a study of cytomegalovirus exposure and HLA in healthy donors (dated by TCRdb to between 2016 and 2019). Broadly, across the study: According to a later analysis, the 100 to 150 validation repertoires were produced on the same platform as the 666 repertoires of the first cohort. The study combined high-throughput TCR immunosequencing, statistical association of individual TCRs with disease status, and machine learning to predict cytomegalovirus infection status. The aim of the study was to test whether cataloging public T cell receptors could identify signatures of past pathogen exposure. In addition to the first cohort of 666 subjects, a separate validation cohort of approximately 130 different subjects was used.

Donors formed part of the validation cohort, which comprised fewer than 150 subjects and was distinct from the first cohort of 666 subjects. To prepare the library, the immunoSEQ multiplex PCR assay was applied. As for the original processing: A statistical classification framework was built for diagnosing cytomegalovirus status from the catalog of TCR beta chain sequences. Drawn from immuneACCESS, this table holds only the in-frame rearrangements with V and J called that TCRdb kept. Clones are partly lost; checked studies trace under half to an unresolved V gene and leave the rest unexplained. V and J calls and clone size are those listed in that table; D and trimming were worked out from the DNA. The sample includes approximately 120,000 clones, with around 90% observed a single time. Jointly, the top ten make up approximately 2% of the sample. Concerning this clone: No cognate antigen has been identified for it. No base-level quality is on record; no much larger clone is a single base apart.

Overall study results and their limits: The classifier was reported to diagnose cytomegalovirus status with high specificity and sensitivity in both the original cohort and the validation cohort. While some public TCRs were present in many individuals, most TCR sequences turned up only very rarely across donors. Of the cluster scores, about 94% were above 0 in a later analysis, which found that TCRs clustered in the first cohort also tended to co-occur in the 95 to 150 validation repertoires. The study listed 164 TCR beta chains as associated with cytomegalovirus. According to the authors, the approach could potentially be generalized to other disease states and immunological phenotypes. The validation cohort had no HLA typing available for a later analysis, so co-occurrence within that cohort was assessed over all 130 or so repertoires. In vitro tests confirmed that three of the cytomegalovirus-associated TCR beta chains recognize cytomegalovirus antigens.

The sequence derives from a woman under 30 in good health and CMV-seronegative. Input material: PBMCs.

The CDR3 reads as follows: CASSPGTGKDQPQHF. The DNA reads as follows: TGTGCCAGCAGCCCCGGGACAGGGAAAGATCAGCCCCAGCATTTT. In this chain, TRBV7-9 is recombined with TRBJ1-5; 9 middle bases align to TRBD1. Trimming accounts for 5 bases at V and 5 bases at J, while the number of junction bases matched to no gene is 7. Reading the germline V gene (reference sequence) gives CDR1 SEHNR and CDR2 FQNEAQ. From its cysteine to its phenylalanine, the CDR3 spans 15 amino acids. Here the CDR3 DNA is all that survives: 45 bases in frame from base 1. With all but the CDR3 taken from the reference TRBV7-9 and TRBJ1-5 genes, the full variable domain is: DTGVSQNPRHKITKRGQNVTFRCDPISEHNRLYWYRQTLGQGPEFLTYFQNEAQLEKSRLLSDRFSAERPKGSFSTLEIQRTEQGDSAMYLCASSPGTGKDQPQHFGDGTRLSIL.